Listed below are T cell receptor beta chains from one sample, sequenced in a study of cytomegalovirus exposure and HLA in healthy donors. Sequencing used immunoSEQ multiplex PCR; TCRdb keeps in-frame clones, though not all of them. The sample has more than 85,000 clones, around 75% seen once. Specimen: PBMCs. Receptors originate from a male donor in good health and CMV-seropositive. Both conserved end residues are part of each CDR3. The D gene is left open where the match is weak. Size tells how often a clone was seen (once, few, many) or the class of an expanded clone, and some rows leave it out.

size	J	V	D	CDR3	DNA
NA	TRBJ1-4	TRBV28	TRBD1	CASSPGTGFINDEKLFF	TGTGCCAGCAGCCCCGGGACAGGGTTTATTAATGATGAAAAACTGTTTTTT
NA	TRBJ2-3	TRBV7-2	TRBD1	CASSFARGLPDTQYF	TGTGCCAGCAGCTTTGCCAGGGGGCTGCCAGATACGCAGTATTTT
NA	TRBJ1-2	TRBV7-9	NA	CASSLAGQGHWGGYTF	TGTGCCAGCAGCTTAGCTGGGCAGGGGCACTGGGGTGGCTACACCTTC
NA	TRBJ2-5	TRBV11-1	TRBD2	CASSHRTSGGETQYF	TGTGCCAGCAGCCATCGGACTAGCGGTGGAGAGACCCAGTACTTC
NA	TRBJ2-3	TRBV28	NA	CASSLNLPRDTQYF	TGTGCCAGCAGTTTAAATTTACCGAGAGATACGCAGTATTTT
NA	TRBJ2-1	TRBV4-3	NA	CASSREGSGKSSYNEQFF	TGCGCCAGCAGCCGAGAGGGGAGTGGTAAGAGCTCCTACAATGAGCAGTTCTTC
NA	TRBJ1-1	TRBV7-6	TRBD1	CASSLSRGPTEAFF	TGTGCCAGCAGCTTGTCCAGGGGGCCCACTGAAGCTTTCTTT
NA	TRBJ1-5	TRBV7-2	NA	CASSFRIANGNQPQHF	TGTGCCAGCAGCTTCAGAATCGCGAACGGGAATCAGCCCCAGCATTTT
NA	TRBJ2-2	TRBV6-5	NA	CASSYWQINTGELFF	TGTGCCAGCAGTTACTGGCAGATCAACACCGGGGAGCTGTTTTTT
NA	TRBJ2-5	TRBV6-6	TRBD2	CASSWRLAGQETQYF	TGTGCCAGCAGTTGGCGACTAGCGGGGCAAGAGACCCAGTACTTC
NA	TRBJ2-3	TRBV11-2	NA	CASSRSGDTQYF	TGTGCCAGCAGCCGATCCGGAGATACGCAGTATTTT
NA	TRBJ2-1	TRBV9	TRBD1	CASSARDRVVWEQFF	TGTGCCAGCAGCGCCCGGGACAGGGTGGTATGGGAGCAGTTCTTC
NA	TRBJ2-1	TRBV9	TRBD2	CASSVLAGAYNEQFF	TGTGCCAGCAGCGTCTTAGCGGGGGCCTACAATGAGCAGTTCTTC
NA	TRBJ1-6	TRBV7-9	TRBD1	CASSADREGPLHF	TGTGCCAGCAGCGCGGACAGGGAAGGACCCCTCCACTTT
once	TRBJ2-7	TRBV18	NA	CASSPRPVNSYEQYF	TGTGCCAGCTCACCGCGGCCGGTAAACTCCTACGAGCAGTACTTC
NA	TRBJ2-7	TRBV25-1	TRBD2	CANGGGVSYEQYF	TGTGCCAACGGCGGGGGGGTCTCCTACGAGCAGTACTTC
NA	TRBJ2-2	TRBV5-1	TRBD2	CASSTAPVWGLATGELFF	TGCGCCAGCAGCACTGCTCCGGTATGGGGACTAGCAACCGGGGAGCTGTTTTTT
NA	TRBJ1-1	TRBV25-1	NA	CASSEGGGGEAFF	TGTGCCAGCAGTGAAGGGGGAGGAGGTGAAGCTTTCTTT
NA	TRBJ2-2	TRBV9	NA	CASSGGAFAGELFF	TGTGCCAGCAGCGGGGGAGCGTTTGCCGGGGAGCTGTTTTTT
few	TRBJ1-4	TRBV28	NA	CASSQLRGINEKLFF	TGTGCCAGCAGCCAACTTAGGGGGATTAATGAAAAACTGTTTTTT
NA	TRBJ1-1	TRBV7-2	NA	CASSSQVGRGAGNTEAFF	TGTGCCAGCAGCTCCCAGGTGGGTAGGGGAGCGGGGAACACTGAAGCTTTCTTT
NA	TRBJ2-5	TRBV6-5	NA	CASSRGETQYF	TGTGCCAGCAGTAGAGGAGAGACCCAGTACTTC
NA	TRBJ1-1	TRBV6-6	NA	CASSYPAEDAFF	TGTGCCAGCAGTTACCCCGCCGAGGATGCTTTCTTT
NA	TRBJ1-2	TRBV25-1	NA	CASSEWSREYGYTF	TGTGCCAGCAGTGAATGGAGCAGGGAATATGGCTACACCTTC
few	TRBJ1-1	TRBV29-1	NA	CSVDRLDNTEAFF	TGCAGCGTCGACAGGCTAGATAACACTGAAGCTTTCTTT
NA	TRBJ2-2	TRBV7-2	NA	CASSSTGTGELFF	TGTGCCAGCAGCTCTACAGGGACCGGGGAGCTGTTTTTT
NA	TRBJ2-3	TRBV7-8	TRBD2	CASSPRLAGLDTQYF	TGTGCCAGCAGCCCCCGACTAGCGGGATTAGATACGCAGTATTTT
few	TRBJ2-1	TRBV2	NA	CASSRDVLRTGKQFF	TGTGCCAGCAGCCGAGACGTTTTACGCACAGGGAAGCAGTTCTTC
NA	TRBJ2-2	TRBV9	TRBD2	CASSVTSGGSAELFF	TGTGCCAGCAGCGTGACTAGCGGGGGAAGCGCGGAGCTGTTTTTT
NA	TRBJ2-7	TRBV6-1	NA	CASAMGRGYEQYF	TGTGCCAGCGCAATGGGTAGGGGCTACGAGCAGTACTTC
NA	TRBJ1-1	TRBV5-1	TRBD1	CASSPGGTGYTEAFF	TGCGCCAGCAGCCCCGGGGGGACAGGGTACACTGAAGCTTTCTTT
NA	TRBJ2-5	TRBV5-1	TRBD2	CASSLERGLAGVETQYF	TGCGCCAGCAGCTTGGAAAGGGGACTAGCGGGGGTCGAGACCCAGTACTTC